This TCR beta chain is drawn from a study of blood T cell repertoires in COVID-19. Study summary: Sites in the United States, Italy and Spain provided acute and convalescent COVID-19 samples. PBMCs, B-cell-depleted T cells, or T cells were the source of the cDNA or gDNA that made up the material.

In the original processing: Amplification from reference gene primers served as the basis for estimated nucleated cell counts. Profiled with immunoSEQ multiplex PCR; TCRdb holds only in-frame clones, not every one. V and J calls and clone size are those listed in that table; D and trimming were worked out from the DNA. The sample contains about 59,000 clones, less than 75% of which appear only once. Sequencing was performed on peripheral blood. This clonotype was obtained from a woman aged 70-85 years with acute or convalescent COVID-19.

The CDR3 DNA sequence: TGTGCCAGCAGTTCGGGGTATTCCTCCTACGAGCAGTACTTC. It is translated as CASSSGYSSYEQYF. The V call is TRBV25-1, the J call TRBJ2-7; TRBD2 might be the D (5 bases). The CDR3 runs to 14 residues. Germline assignment: CDR1 MGHDK and CDR2 SYGVNS. V was trimmed by 5 bases and J by 0 bases, leaving 11 bases between them.